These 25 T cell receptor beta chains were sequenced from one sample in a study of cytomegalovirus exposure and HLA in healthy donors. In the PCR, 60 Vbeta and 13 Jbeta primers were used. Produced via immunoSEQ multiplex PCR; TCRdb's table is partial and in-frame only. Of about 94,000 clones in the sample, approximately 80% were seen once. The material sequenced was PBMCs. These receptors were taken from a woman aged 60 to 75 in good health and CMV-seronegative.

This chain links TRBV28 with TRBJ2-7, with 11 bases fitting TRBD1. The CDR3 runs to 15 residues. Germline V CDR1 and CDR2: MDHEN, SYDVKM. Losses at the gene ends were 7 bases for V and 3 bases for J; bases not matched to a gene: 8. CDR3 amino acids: CASTPRTGGSYEQYF. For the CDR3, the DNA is TGTGCCAGCACCCCCCGGACAGGGGGCAGCTACGAGCAGTACTTC.

The CDR3 region is CASSLTGAGGYTF. The CDR3 DNA is TGTGCCAGCAGTTTAACAGGGGCTGGGGGCTACACCTTC. The chain is built from TRBV6-1 and TRBJ1-2, with 7 positions matching TRBD1. J gave up 8 bases and V 5 bases, and 8 bases lay outside the gene matches. The germline gives CDR1 MNHNS, CDR2 SASEGT. This CDR3 has 13 residues.

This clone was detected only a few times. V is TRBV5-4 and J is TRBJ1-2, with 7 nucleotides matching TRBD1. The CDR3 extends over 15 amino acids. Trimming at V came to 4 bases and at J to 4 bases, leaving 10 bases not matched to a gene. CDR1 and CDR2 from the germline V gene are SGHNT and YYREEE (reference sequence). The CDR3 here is CASSPPGTERYGYTF. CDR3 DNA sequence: TGTGCCAGCAGCCCTCCAGGGACAGAGCGCTATGGCTACACCTTC.

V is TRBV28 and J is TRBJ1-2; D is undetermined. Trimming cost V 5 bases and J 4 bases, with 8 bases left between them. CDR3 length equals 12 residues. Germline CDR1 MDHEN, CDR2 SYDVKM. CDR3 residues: CASSTPSYGYTF. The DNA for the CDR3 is TGTGCCAGCAGTACACCCTCCTATGGCTACACCTTC.

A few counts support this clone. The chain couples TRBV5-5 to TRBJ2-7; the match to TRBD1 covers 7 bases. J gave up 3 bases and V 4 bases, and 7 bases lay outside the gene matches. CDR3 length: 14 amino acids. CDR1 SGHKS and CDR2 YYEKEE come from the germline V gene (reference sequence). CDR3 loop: CASSPRQGLYEQYF. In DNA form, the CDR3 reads TGTGCCAGCAGCCCCAGACAGGGTCTCTACGAGCAGTACTTC.

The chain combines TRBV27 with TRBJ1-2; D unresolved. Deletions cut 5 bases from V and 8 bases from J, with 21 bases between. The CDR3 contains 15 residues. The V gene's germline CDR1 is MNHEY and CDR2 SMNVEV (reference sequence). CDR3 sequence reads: CASSLSVPGSQGYTF. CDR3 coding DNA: TGTGCCAGCAGTCTCTCAGTACCGGGATCTCAAGGCTACACCTTC.

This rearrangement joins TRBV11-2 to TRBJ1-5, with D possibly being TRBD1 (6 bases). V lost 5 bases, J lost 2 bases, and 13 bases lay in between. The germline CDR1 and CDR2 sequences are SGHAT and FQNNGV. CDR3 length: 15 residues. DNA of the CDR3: TGTGCCAGCAGCCTGCGGGGGCTACGCAATCAGCCCCAGCATTTT. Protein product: CASSLRGLRNQPQHF.

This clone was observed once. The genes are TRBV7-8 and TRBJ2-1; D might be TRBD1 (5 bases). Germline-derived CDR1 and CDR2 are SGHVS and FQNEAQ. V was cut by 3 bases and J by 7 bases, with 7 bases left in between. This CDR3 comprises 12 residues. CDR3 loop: CASSFPGNEQFF. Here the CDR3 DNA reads TGTGCCAGCAGCTTCCCAGGGAATGAGCAGTTCTTC.

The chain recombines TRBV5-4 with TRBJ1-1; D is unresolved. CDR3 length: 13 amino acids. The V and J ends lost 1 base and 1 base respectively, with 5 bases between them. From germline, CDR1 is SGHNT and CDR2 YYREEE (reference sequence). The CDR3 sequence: CASSLFRNTEAFF. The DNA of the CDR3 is TGTGCCAGCAGCTTGTTCAGGAACACTGAAGCTTTCTTT.

The CDR3 sequence is CASRITGGGTQYF. The CDR3 region has the DNA TGTGCCAGCAGAATTACAGGGGGGGGGACCCAGTACTTC. The rearrangement uses TRBV27 and TRBJ2-5, with D maybe TRBD1 (8 bases). Germline CDR1 and CDR2: MNHEY and SMNVEV (reference sequence). The V and J ends lost 6 bases and 7 bases respectively, with 15 bases between them. The CDR3 spans 13 residues.

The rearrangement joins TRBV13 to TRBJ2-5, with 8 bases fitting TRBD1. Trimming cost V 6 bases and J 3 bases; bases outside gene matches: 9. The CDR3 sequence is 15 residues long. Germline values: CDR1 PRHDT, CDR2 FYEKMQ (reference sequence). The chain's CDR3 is CASSRGQGGEETQYF. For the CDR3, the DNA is TGTGCCAGCAGTCGTGGACAGGGTGGCGAAGAGACCCAGTACTTC.

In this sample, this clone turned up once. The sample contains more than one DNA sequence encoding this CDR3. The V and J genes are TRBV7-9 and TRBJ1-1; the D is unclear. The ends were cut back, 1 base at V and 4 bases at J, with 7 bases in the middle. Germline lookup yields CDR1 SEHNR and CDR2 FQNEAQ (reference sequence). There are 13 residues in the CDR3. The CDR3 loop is CASSLGGGTEAFF. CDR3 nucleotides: TGTGCCAGCAGCTTAGGTGGCGGCACTGAAGCTTTCTTT.

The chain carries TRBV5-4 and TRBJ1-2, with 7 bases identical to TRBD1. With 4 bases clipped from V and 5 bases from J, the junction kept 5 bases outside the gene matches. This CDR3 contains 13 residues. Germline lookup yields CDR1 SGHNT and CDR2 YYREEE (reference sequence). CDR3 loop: CASSPQGRYGYTF. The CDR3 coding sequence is TGTGCCAGCAGCCCACAGGGGAGGTATGGCTACACCTTC.

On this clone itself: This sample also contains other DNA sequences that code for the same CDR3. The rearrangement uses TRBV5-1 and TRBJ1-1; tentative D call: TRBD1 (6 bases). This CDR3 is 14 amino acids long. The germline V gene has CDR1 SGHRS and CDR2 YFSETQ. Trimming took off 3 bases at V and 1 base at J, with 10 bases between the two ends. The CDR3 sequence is CASSSGQPNTEAFF. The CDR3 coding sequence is TGCGCCAGCAGCTCCGGACAGCCGAACACTGAAGCTTTCTTT.

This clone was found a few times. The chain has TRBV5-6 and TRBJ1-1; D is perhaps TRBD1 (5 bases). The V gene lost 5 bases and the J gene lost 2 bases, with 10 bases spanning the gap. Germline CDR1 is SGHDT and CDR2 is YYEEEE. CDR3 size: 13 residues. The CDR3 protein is CASRPQGNTEAFF. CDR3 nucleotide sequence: TGTGCCAGCAGGCCGCAGGGAAACACTGAAGCTTTCTTT.

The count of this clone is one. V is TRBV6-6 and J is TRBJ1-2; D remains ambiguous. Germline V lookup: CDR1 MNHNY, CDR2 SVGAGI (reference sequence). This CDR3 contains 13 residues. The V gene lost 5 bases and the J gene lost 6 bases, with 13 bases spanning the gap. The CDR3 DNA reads TGTGCCAGCAGTCCTCAGGTATCAGATGGCTACACCTTC. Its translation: CASSPQVSDGYTF.

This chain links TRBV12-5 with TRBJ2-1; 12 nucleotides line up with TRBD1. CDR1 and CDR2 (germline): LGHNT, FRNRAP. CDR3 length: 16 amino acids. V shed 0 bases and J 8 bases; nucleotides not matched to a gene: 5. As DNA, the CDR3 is TGTGCTAGTGGTTTGGTGGGACAGGGGGCAATCGATGAGCAGTTCTTC. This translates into CASGLVGQGAIDEQFF. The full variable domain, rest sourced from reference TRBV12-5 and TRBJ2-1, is DARVTQTPRHKVTEMGQEVTMRCQPILGHNTVFWYRQTMMQGLELLAYFRNRAPLDDSGMPKDRFSAEMPDATLATLKIQPSEPRDSAVYFCASGLVGQGAIDEQFFGPGTRLTVL.

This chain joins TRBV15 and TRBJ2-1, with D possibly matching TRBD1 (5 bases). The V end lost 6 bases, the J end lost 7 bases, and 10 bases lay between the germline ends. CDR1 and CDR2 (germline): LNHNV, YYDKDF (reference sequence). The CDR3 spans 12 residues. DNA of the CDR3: TGTGCCACCAGTAAACAGGTGAATGAGCAGTTCTTC. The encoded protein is CATSKQVNEQFF.

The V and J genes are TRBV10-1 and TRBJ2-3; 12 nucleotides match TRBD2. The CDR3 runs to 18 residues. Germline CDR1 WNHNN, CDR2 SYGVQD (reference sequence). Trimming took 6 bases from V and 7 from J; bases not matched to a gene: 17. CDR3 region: CASSDLTLLAGGPYTQYF. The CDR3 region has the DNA TGCGCCAGCAGCGACCTAACTCTTCTAGCGGGAGGGCCATATACGCAGTATTTT.

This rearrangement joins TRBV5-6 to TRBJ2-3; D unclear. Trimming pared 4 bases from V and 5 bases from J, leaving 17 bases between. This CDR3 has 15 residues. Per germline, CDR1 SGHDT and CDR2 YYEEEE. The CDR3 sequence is CASSPTRRPRDTQYF. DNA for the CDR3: TGTGCCAGCAGCCCGACCCGCAGGCCCAGAGATACGCAGTATTTT. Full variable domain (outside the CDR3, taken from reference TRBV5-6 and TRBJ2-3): DAGVTQSPTHLIKTRGQQVTLRCSPKSGHDTVSWYQQALGQGPQFIFQYYEEEERQRGNFPDRFSGHQFPNYSSELNVNALLLGDSALYLCASSPTRRPRDTQYFGPGTRLTVL.

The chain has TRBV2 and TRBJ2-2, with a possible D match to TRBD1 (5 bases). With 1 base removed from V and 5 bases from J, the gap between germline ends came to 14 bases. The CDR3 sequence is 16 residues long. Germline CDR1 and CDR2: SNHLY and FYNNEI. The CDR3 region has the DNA TGTGCCAGCAGTGAAGGGAGAACAGGAACTACCGGGGAGCTGTTTTTT. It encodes CASSEGRTGTTGELFF.

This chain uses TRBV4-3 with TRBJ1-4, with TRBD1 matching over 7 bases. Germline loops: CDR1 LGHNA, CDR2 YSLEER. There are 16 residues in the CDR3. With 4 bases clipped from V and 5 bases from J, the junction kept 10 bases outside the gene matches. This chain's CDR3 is CASSRDRVGRNEKLFF. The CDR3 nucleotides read TGCGCCAGCAGCCGAGACAGGGTAGGGCGGAATGAAAAACTGTTTTTT.

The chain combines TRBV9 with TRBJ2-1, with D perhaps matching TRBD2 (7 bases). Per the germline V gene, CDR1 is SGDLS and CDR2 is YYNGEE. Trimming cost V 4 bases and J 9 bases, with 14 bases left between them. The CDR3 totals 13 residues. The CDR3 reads CASSRGGDTEQFF. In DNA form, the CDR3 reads TGTGCCAGCAGCCGAGGGGGGGATACTGAGCAGTTCTTC.

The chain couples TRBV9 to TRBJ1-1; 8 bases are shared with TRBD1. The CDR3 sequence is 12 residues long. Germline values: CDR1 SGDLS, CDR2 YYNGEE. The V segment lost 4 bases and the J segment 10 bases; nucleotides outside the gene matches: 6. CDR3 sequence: CASSPGQGGAFF. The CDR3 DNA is TGTGCCAGCAGCCCCGGACAGGGAGGAGCTTTCTTT.

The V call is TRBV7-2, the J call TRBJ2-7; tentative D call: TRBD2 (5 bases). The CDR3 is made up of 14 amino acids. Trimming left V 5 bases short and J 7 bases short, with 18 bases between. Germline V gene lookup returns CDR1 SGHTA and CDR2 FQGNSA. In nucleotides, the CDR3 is TGTGCCAGCAGCCCCAGCGGTCTTCTGGAGGAGCAGTACTTC. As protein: CASSPSGLLEEQYF.